This TCR beta chain originates from a study of CD8 T cells in Susac syndrome. RNA amounts of 0.5 to 1 ug underwent reverse transcription with random hexamers. TCRdb reprocessed the immunoSEQ multiplex PCR reads with MiXCR, giving one entry per CDR3 protein. This sample has about 250,000 distinct CDR3 sequences; just under 95% occur once, and the top ten carry around 0.07%. Trimming cost V 6 bases and J 0 bases, with 21 bases left between them. This CDR3 is 17 amino acids long. The V gene's germline CDR1 is SGHVS and CDR2 FQNEAQ. The table lists this clonotype with a few counts. J is TRBJ2-7 and V is TRBV7-8; D is possibly TRBD1 or TRBD2 (5 bases each). The receptor comes from a human donor with multiple sclerosis. The specimen sequenced was CD4+ T cells from PBMCs. The CDR3 nucleotides read TGTGCCAGCAGTTTATATGGGGACGCTACGAGCTCCTACGAGCAGTACGTC. It codes for CASSLYGDATSSYEQYV.